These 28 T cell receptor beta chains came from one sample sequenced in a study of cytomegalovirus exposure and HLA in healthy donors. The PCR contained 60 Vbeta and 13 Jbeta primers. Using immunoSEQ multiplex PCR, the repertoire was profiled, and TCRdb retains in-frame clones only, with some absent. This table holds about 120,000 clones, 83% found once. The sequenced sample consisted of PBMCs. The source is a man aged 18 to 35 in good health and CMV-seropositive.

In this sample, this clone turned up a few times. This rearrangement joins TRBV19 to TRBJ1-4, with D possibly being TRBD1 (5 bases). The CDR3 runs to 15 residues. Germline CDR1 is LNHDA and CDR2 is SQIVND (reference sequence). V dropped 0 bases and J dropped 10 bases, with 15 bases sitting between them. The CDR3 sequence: CASSIEDPPGGKLFF. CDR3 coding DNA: TGTGCCAGTAGTATAGAGGACCCCCCCGGGGGAAAACTGTTTTTT.

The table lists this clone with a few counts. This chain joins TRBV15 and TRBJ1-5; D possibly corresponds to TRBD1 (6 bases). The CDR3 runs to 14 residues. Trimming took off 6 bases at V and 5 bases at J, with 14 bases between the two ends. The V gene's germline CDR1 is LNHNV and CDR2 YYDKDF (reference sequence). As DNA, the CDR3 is TGTGCCACCAGGAACGGGACATTCTATCAGCCCCAGCATTTT. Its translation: CATRNGTFYQPQHF.

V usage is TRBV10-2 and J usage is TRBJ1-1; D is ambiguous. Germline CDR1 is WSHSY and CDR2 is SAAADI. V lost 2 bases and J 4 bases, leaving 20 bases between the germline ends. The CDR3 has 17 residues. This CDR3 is CASSEVTTSPWGTEAFF. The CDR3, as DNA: TGCGCCAGCAGTGAGGTGACTACAAGTCCTTGGGGCACTGAAGCTTTCTTT.

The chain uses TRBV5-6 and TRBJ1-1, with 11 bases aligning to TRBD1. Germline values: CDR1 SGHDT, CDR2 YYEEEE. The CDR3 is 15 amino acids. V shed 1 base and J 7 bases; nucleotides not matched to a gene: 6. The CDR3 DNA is TGTGCCAGCAGCTTGAGGCGGACAGGGGGCGATGAAGCTTTCTTT. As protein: CASSLRRTGGDEAFF. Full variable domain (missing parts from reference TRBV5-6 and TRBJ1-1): DAGVTQSPTHLIKTRGQQVTLRCSPKSGHDTVSWYQQALGQGPQFIFQYYEEEERQRGNFPDRFSGHQFPNYSSELNVNALLLGDSALYLCASSLRRTGGDEAFFGQGTRLTVV.

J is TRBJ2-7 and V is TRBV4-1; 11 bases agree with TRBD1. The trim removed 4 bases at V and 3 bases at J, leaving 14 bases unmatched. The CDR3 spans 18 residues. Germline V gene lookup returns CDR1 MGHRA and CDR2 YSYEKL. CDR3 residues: CASSRLWDRGSLNYEQYF. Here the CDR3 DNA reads TGCGCCAGCAGCCGCCTGTGGGACAGGGGGTCCCTGAACTACGAGCAGTACTTC.

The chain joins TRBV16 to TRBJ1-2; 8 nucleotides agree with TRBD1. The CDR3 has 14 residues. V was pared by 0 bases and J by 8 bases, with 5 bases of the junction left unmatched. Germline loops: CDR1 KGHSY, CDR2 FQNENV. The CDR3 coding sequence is TGTGCCAGCAGCCAATCATCACAGGGGGGCGGCTACACCTTC. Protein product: CASSQSSQGGGYTF.

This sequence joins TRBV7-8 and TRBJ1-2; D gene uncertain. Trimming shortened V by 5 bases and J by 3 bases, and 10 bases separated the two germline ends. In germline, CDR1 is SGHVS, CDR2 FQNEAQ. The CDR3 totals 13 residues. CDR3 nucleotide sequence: TGTGCCAGCAGCCCCGAGGTGTACTATGGCTACACCTTC. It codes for CASSPEVYYGYTF.

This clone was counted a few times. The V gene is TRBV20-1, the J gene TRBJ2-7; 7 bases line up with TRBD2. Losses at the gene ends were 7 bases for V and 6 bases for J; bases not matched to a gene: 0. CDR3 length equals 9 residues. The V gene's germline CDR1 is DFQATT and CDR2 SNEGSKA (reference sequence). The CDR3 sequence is CSGEGEQYF. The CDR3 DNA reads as TGCAGTGGGGAGGGCGAGCAGTACTTC.

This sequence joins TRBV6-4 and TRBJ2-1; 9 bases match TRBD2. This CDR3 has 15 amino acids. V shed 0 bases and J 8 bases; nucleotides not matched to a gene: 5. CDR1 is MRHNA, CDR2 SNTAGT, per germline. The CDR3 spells CASSDSTSGGHEQFF. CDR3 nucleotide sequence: TGTGCCAGCAGTGACTCGACTAGCGGTGGGCATGAGCAGTTCTTC.

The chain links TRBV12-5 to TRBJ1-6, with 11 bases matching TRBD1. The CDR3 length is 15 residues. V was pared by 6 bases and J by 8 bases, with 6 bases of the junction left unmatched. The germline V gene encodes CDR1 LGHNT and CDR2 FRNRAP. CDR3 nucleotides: TGTGCTAGTGGCTTAGGACAGGGGGCGGATTCACCCCTCCACTTT. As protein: CASGLGQGADSPLHF.

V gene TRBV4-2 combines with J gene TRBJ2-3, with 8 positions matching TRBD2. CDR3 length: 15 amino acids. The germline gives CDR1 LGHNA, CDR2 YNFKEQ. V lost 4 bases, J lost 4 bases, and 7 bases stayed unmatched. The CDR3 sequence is CASSPSSGGPDTQYF. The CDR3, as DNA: TGTGCCAGCAGCCCCAGTTCGGGGGGGCCAGATACGCAGTATTTT.

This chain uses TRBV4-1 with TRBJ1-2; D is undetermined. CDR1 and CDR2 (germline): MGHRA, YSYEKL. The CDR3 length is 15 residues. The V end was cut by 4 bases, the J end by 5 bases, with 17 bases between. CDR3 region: CASSPLLPGRYGYTF. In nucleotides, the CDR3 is TGCGCCAGCAGCCCCCTCCTCCCGGGAAGGTATGGCTACACCTTC.

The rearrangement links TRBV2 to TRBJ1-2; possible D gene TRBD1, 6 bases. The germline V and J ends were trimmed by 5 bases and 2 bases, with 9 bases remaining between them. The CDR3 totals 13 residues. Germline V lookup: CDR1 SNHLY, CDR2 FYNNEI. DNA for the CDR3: TGTGCCAGCAGTACCGGACAGAACTATGGCTACACCTTC. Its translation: CASSTGQNYGYTF.

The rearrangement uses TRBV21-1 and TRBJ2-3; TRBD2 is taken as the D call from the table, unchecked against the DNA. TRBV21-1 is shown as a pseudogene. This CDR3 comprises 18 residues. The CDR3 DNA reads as TGTGCCAGCAACCGGAAAGCGGGGGGGCTTTCTAGCACAGATACGCAGTATTTT. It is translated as CASNRKAGGLSSTDTQYF.

This CDR3 reads CASSTGTGELLYYGYTF. In nucleotides, the CDR3 is TGTGCCAGCTCAACCGGGACAGGGGAACTCCTCTACTATGGCTACACCTTC. The chain combines TRBV18 with TRBJ1-2, with 10 bases aligning to TRBD1. The CDR3 runs to 17 residues. V trimming: 5 bases; J trimming: 3 bases; junction bases outside the gene matches: 12. Germline V gene data show CDR1 as KGHSH and CDR2 as LQKENI.

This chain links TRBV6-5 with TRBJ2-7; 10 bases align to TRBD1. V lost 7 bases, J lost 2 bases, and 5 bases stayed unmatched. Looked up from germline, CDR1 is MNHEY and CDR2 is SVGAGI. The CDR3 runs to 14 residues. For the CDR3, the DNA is TGTGCCAGCACCGACAGGGGGCCCCCCTACGAGCAGTACTTC. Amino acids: CASTDRGPPYEQYF.

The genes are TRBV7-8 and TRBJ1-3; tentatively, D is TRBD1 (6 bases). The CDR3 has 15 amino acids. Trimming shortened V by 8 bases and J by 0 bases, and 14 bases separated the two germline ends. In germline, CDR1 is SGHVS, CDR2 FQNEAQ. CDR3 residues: CASLGASPSGNTIYF. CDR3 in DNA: TGTGCCAGCCTGGGGGCGTCCCCCTCTGGAAACACCATATATTTT.

The chain's CDR3 is CAWSVEGVYWDSPYNQPQHF. CDR3 nucleotide sequence: TGTGCCTGGAGTGTAGAGGGTGTATATTGGGACAGCCCATACAATCAGCCCCAGCATTTT. The chain employs TRBV30 and TRBJ1-5; 7 bases are shared with TRBD1. Germline trimming cut 0 bases from V and 3 bases from J; bases unmatched to any gene: 20. The germline V gene encodes CDR1 GTSNPN and CDR2 SVGIG (reference sequence). CDR3 length: 20 residues.

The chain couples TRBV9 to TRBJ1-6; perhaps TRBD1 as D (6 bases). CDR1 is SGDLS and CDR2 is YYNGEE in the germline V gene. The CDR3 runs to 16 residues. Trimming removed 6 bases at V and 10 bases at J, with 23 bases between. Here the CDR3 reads CASNFDGDIRISPLHF. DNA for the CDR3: TGTGCCAGCAACTTCGATGGGGACATACGAATCTCACCCCTCCACTTT.

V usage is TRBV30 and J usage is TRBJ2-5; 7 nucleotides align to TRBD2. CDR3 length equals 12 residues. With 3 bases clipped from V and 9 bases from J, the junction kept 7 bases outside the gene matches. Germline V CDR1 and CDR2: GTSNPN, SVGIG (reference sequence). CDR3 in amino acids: CAWSRTSAAQYF. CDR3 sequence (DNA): TGTGCCTGGAGCAGGACTAGTGCGGCCCAGTACTTC.

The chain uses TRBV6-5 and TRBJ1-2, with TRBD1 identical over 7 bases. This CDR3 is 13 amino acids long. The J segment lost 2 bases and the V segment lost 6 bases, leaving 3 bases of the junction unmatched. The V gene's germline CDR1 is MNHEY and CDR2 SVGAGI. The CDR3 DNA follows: TGTGCCAGCAGCACACAGGGGAACTATGGCTACACCTTC. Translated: CASSTQGNYGYTF.

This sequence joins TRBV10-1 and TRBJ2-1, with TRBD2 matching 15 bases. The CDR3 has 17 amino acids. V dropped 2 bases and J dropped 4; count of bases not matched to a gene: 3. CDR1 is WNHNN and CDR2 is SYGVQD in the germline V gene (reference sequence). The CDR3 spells CASSEGLAGGPYNEQFF. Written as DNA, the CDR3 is TGCGCCAGCAGTGAGGGACTAGCGGGGGGGCCGTACAATGAGCAGTTCTTC.

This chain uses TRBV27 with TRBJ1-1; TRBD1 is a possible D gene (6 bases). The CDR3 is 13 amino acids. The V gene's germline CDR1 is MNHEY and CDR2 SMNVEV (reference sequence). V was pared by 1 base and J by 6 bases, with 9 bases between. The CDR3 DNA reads TGTGCCAGCAGTTTATTCCCAGGGGCTGAAGCTTTCTTT. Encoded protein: CASSLFPGAEAFF.

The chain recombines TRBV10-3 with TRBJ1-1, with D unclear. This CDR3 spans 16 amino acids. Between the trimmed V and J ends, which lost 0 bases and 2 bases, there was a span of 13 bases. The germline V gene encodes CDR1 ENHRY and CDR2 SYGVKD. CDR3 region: CAISESTRLPNTEAFF. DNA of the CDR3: TGTGCCATCAGTGAGTCGACTCGACTTCCCAACACTGAAGCTTTCTTT.

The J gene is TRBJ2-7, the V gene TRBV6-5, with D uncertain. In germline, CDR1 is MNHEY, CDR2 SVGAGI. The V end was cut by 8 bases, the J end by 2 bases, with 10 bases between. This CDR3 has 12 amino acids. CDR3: CASLGPAYEQYF. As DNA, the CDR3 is TGTGCCAGCCTCGGTCCGGCCTACGAGCAGTACTTC.

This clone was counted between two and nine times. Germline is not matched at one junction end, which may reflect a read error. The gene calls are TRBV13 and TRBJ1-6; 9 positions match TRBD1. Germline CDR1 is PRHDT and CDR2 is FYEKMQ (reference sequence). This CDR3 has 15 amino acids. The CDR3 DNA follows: TGTGCCAGCAGCATAGGGGACAGGGATAATTCACCCCTCCACTTT. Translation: CASSIGDRDNSPLHF.

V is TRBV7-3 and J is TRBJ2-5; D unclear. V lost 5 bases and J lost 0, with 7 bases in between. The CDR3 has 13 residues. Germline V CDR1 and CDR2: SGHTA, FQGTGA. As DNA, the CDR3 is TGTGCCAGCAGCGTTTCCTACCAAGAGACCCAGTACTTC. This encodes CASSVSYQETQYF.

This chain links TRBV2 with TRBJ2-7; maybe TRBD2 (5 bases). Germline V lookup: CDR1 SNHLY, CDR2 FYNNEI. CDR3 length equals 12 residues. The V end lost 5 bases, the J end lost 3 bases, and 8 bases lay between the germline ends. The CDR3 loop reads CASSTRDYEQYF. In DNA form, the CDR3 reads TGTGCCAGCAGTACCCGGGACTACGAGCAGTACTTC.